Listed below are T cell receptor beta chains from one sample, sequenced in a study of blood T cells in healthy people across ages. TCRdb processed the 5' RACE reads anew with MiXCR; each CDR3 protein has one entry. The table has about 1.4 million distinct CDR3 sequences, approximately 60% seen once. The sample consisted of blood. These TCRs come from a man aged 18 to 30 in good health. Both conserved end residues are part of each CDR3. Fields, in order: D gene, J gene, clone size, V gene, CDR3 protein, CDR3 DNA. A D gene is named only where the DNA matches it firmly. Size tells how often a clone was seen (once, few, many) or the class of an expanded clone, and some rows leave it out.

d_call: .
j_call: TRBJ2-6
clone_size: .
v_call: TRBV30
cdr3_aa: CAWSVRGRTLGANVLTF
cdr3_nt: TGTGCCTGGAGTGTACGTGGAAGGACTCTAGGGGCCAACGTCCTGACTTTC

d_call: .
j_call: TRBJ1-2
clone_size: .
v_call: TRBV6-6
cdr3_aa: CASSPDRQSGYTF
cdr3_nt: TGTGCCAGCAGCCCCGACCGGCAGTCTGGCTACACCTTC

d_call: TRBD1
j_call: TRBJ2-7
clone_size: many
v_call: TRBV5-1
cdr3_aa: CASTPPTGNHEQYF
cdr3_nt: TGCGCCAGCACACCCCCGACAGGGAATCACGAGCAGTACTTC

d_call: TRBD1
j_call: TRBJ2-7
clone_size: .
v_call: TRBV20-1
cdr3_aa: CSAPDRGHEQYF
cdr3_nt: TGCAGTGCGCCCGACAGGGGGCACGAGCAGTACTTC

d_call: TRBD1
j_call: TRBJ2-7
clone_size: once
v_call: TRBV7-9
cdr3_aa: CASSLQGQGTYEQYF
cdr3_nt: TGTGCCAGCAGCCTCCAAGGACAGGGAACCTACGAGCAGTACTTC

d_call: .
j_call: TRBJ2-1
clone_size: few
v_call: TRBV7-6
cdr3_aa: CASSLGLGITSSYNEQFF
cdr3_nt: TGTGCCAGCAGCTTAGGACTAGGGATTACCAGCTCCTACAATGAGCAGTTCTTC

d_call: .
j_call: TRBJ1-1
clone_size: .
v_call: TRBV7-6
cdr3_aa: CASSLAFGSEAFF
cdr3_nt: TGTGCCAGCAGCTTAGCCTTCGGCAGTGAAGCTTTCTTT

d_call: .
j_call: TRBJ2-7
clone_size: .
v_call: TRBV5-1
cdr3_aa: CASSLPAQGTSYNEQYF
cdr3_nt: TGCGCCAGCAGCTTACCCGCACAGGGTACCTCCTACAATGAGCAGTACTTC

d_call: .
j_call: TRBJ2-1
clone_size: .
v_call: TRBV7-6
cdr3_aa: CASSLKGSGVMNEQFF
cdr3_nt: TGTGCCAGCAGCTTAAAGGGGTCGGGGGTAATGAATGAGCAGTTCTTC

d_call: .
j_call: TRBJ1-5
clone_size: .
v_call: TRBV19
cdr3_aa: CASSRGPTGNQPQHF
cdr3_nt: TGTGCCAGTAGTAGAGGGCCGACTGGGAATCAGCCCCAGCATTTT

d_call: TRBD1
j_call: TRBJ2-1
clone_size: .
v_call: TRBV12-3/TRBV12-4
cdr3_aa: CASSIDRVEQFF
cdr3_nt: TGTGCCAGTAGCATCGACAGGGTTGAGCAGTTCTTC

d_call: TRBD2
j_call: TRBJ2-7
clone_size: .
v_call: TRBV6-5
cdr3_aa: CASSYRAGAEQYF
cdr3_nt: TGTGCCAGCAGTTACCGAGCGGGAGCTGAGCAGTACTTC

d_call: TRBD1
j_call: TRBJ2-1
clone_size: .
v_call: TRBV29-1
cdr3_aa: CSVGDSYYEQFF
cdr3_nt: TGCAGCGTTGGGGACAGCTACTACGAGCAGTTCTTC

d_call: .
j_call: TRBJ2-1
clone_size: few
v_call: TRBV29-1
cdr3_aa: CSVVAAGGPYNEQFF
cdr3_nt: TGCAGCGTTGTAGCAGCGGGCGGGCCATACAATGAGCAGTTCTTC

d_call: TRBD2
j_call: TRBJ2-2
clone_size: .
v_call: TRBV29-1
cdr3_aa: CSVEGLAEANTGELFF
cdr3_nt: TGCAGCGTTGAAGGACTAGCGGAAGCGAACACCGGGGAGCTGTTTTTT

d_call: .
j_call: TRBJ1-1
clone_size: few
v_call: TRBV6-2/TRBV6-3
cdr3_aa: CASSWENTEAFF
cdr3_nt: TGTGCCAGCAGTTGGGAGAACACTGAAGCTTTCTTT

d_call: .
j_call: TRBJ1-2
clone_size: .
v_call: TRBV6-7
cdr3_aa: CASNKDPGRYTF
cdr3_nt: TGTGCCAGCAACAAGGACCCTGGACGCTACACCTTC

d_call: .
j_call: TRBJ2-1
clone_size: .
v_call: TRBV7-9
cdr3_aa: CASREASGSETYNEQFF
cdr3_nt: TGTGCCAGCAGAGAAGCTTCTGGTAGCGAAACCTACAATGAGCAGTTCTTC

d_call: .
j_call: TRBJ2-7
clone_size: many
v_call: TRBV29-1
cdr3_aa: CSVERGHEQYF
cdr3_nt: TGCAGCGTCGAAAGGGGCCACGAGCAGTACTTC

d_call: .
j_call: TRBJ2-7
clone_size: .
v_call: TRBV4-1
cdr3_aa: CASSLPSVSGTESYEQYF
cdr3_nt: TGCGCCAGCAGCCTCCCGTCTGTGTCCGGGACCGAATCCTACGAGCAGTACTTC

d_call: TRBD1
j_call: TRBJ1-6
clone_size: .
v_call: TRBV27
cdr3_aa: CASSFGNYSPGQYNSPLHF
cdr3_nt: TGTGCCAGCAGTTTCGGGAACTACAGTCCGGGACAGTATAATTCACCCCTCCACTTT

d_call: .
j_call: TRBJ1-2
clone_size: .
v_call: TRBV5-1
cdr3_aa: CASSLKGGRVGYTF
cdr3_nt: TGCGCCAGCAGCTTGAAGGGAGGCAGGGTTGGCTACACCTTC

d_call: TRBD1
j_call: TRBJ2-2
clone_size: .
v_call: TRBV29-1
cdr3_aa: CSVVGSTTGSTGELFF
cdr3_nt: TGCAGCGTTGTGGGCTCTACGACAGGGAGCACCGGGGAGCTGTTTTTT

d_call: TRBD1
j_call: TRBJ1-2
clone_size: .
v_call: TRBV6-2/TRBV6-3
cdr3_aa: CASSSDRTSNYGYTF
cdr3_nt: TGTGCCAGCAGTTCGGACAGGACCTCTAACTATGGCTACACCTTC

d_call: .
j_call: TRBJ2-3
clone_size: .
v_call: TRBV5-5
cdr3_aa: CASSGQWLTDTQYF
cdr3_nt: TGTGCCAGCAGCGGTCAGTGGCTCACAGATACGCAGTATTTT

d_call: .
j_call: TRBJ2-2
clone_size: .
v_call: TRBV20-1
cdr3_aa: CSANGPANTGELFF
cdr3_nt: TGCAGTGCTAACGGTCCCGCGAACACCGGGGAGCTGTTTTTT

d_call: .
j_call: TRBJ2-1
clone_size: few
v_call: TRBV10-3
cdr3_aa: CAISEAESSYNEQFF
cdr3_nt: TGTGCCATCAGTGAGGCAGAGAGCTCCTACAATGAGCAGTTCTTC

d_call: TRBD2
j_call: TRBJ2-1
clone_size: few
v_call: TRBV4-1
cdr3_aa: CASSQREGANEQFF
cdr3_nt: TGCGCCAGCAGCCAACGGGAGGGTGCCAATGAGCAGTTCTTC

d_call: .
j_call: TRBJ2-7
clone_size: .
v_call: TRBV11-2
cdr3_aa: CASSLDTVTYEQYF
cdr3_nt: TGTGCCAGCAGCTTAGATACGGTTACCTACGAGCAGTACTTC

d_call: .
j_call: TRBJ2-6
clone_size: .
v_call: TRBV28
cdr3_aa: CASSFVAESSGANVLTF
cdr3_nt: TGTGCCAGCAGTTTCGTCGCGGAAAGCTCTGGGGCCAACGTCCTGACTTTC

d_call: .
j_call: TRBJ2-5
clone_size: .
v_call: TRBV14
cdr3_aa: CASSQDGQLETQYF
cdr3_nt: TGTGCCAGCAGCCAAGATGGACAGTTAGAGACCCAGTACTTC

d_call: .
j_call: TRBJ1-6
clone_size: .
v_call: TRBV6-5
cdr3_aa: CASQAGASPLHF
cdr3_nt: TGTGCCAGCCAAGCGGGGGCCTCACCCCTCCACTTT

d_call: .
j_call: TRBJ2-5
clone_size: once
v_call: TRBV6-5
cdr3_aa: CASSYSVQQETQYF
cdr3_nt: TGTGCCAGCAGTTACTCGGTCCAGCAAGAGACCCAGTACTTC

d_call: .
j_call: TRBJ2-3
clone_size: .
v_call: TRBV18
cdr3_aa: CASSPLAPRWQPSIMDTQYF
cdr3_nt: TGTGCCAGCTCACCCCTGGCACCCAGATGGCAGCCCTCCATCATGGATACGCAGTATTTT

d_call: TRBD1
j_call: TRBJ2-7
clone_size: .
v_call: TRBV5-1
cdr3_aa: CASRAGTGAHEQYF
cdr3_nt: TGCGCCAGCAGAGCCGGGACAGGCGCTCACGAGCAGTACTTC

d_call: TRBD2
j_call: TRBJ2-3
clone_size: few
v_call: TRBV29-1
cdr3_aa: CSVEGATSGITDTQYF
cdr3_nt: TGCAGCGTTGAAGGGGCGACTAGCGGGATCACAGATACGCAGTATTTT

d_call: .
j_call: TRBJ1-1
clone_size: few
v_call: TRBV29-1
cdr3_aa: CSVDPWDAWDTEAFF
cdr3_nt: TGCAGCGTTGATCCTTGGGACGCCTGGGACACTGAAGCTTTCTTT

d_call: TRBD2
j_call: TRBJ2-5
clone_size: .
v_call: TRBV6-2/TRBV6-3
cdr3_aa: CASSYSLRGGGVDQYF
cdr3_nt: TGTGCCAGCAGTTACTCTCTGCGGGGGGGCGGTGTTGACCAGTACTTC

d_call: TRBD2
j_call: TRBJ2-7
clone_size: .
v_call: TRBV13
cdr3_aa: CASSPGLGHNEQYF
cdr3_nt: TGTGCCAGCAGCCCCGGACTAGGCCACAATGAGCAGTACTTC

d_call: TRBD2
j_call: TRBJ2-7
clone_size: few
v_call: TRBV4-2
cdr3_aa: CASSQVPTSGTYEQYF
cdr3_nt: TGTGCCAGCAGCCAAGTCCCGACTAGCGGGACCTACGAGCAGTACTTC

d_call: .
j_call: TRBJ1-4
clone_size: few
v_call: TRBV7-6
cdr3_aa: CASSTQHINEKLFF
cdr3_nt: TGTGCCAGCTCGACGCAGCATATTAATGAAAAACTGTTTTTT

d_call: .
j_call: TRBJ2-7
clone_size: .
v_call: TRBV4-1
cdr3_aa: CASSQTTYGGESGEQYF
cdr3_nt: TGCGCCAGCAGCCAGACTACTTATGGGGGAGAAAGCGGCGAGCAGTACTTC